The present T cell receptor beta chain was sequenced within a study of regulatory T cells in long-lasting Graves disease. Study results and limitations: The TCR repertoire of persistent Graves' patients was less diverse than that of newly diagnosed ones. When disease was persistent, TRBV28, TRBJ1-2 and TRBJ2-5 were the favored segments.

This clonotype was observed many times. Its antigen is undetermined. Unmatched junction bases numbered 12, after V lost 5 bases and J lost 7 bases. CDR1 is DFQATT, CDR2 SNEGSKA, per germline (reference sequence). The CDR3 is 15 amino acids. Time point: newly diagnosed GD, antithyroid drugs for less than 3 months. Isolated PBMC RNA provided the starting material for the TCR library. Library construction for TCR beta used iRepertoire HTBI primers and Arm-PCR of CDR3 regions. TCRdb re-called the multiplex PCR reads with MiXCR, one entry per CDR3 protein. The data contain 400,000 to 500,000 distinct CDR3 sequences, over 12% of them singletons. These data were likewise used in another study, on T cells in Graves' hyperthyroidism and ophthalmopathy. As that study records: Blood also contained most expanded thyroid clonotypes above 0.001.

The sample consisted of peripheral blood mononuclear cells (PBMCs), taken at new diagnosis, from a patient treated with antithyroid drugs. The chain employs TRBV20-1 and TRBJ2-1, with 9 bases matching TRBD1. The receptor comes from a woman aged 40 to 55 with Graves disease. CDR3 nucleotide sequence: TGCAGTGCTCTTTCCGGACAGGGGAAAATAAATGAGCAGTTCTTC. Its translation: CSALSGQGKINEQFF.